The TCR beta chain under discussion was sequenced for a study of shared clonotypes between healthy human individuals. The CDR3 covers 14 residues. Trimming left V 0 bases short and J 6 bases short, with 12 bases between. Germline assignment: CDR1 LGHNA and CDR2 YSLEER. Data came from immunoSEQ multiplex PCR; TCRdb stores just in-frame clones and leaves some out. The data contain roughly 500,000 clones, 70% to 80% of them singletons. The TCR originated in a woman in her 40s in good health. Some clones in this sample may be carry-over from other donors' samples. The chain has TRBV4-3 and TRBJ2-7; tentatively, D is TRBD2 (5 bases). Sequencing used PBMCs. The CDR3 nucleotides read TGCGCCAGCAGCCAAGAGGCGGACGGGGTCGAGCAGTACTTC. This sequence encodes CASSQEADGVEQYF.